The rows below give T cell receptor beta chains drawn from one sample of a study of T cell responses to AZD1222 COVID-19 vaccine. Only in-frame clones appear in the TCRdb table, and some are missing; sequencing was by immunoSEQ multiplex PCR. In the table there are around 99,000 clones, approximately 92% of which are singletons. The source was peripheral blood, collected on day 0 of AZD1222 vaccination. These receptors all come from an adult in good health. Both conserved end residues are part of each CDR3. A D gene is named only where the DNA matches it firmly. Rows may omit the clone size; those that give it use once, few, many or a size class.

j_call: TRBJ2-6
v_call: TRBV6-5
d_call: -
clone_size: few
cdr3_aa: CASSYGGRVANVLTF
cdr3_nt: TGTGCCAGCAGTTATGGGGGGCGGGTGGCCAACGTCCTGACTTTC

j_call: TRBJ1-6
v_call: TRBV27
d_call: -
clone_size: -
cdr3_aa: CASSLQWGSSYNSPLHF
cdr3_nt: TGTGCCAGCAGTTTACAGTGGGGTAGCTCCTATAATTCACCCCTCCACTTT

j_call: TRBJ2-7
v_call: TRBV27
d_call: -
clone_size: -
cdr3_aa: CASSLSGGWNEQYF
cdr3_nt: TGTGCCAGCAGTTTATCCGGGGGATGGAACGAGCAGTACTTC

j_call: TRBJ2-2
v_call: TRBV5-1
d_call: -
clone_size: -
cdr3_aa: CASRDGGKNTGELFF
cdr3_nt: TGCGCCAGCCGAGACGGGGGCAAGAACACCGGGGAGCTGTTTTTT

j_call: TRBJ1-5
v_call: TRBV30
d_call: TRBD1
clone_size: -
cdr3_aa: CAWRGQGNQPQHF
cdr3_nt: TGTGCCTGGAGGGGACAGGGGAATCAGCCCCAGCATTTT

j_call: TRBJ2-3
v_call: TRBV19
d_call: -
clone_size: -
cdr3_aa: CASTMQGPADTQYF
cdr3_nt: TGTGCCAGTACCATGCAGGGGCCGGCAGATACGCAGTATTTT

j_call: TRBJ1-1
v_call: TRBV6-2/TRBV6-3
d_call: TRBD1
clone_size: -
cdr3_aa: CASSRQGARTEAFF
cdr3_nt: TGTGCCAGCAGCCGACAGGGGGCGAGGACTGAAGCTTTCTTT

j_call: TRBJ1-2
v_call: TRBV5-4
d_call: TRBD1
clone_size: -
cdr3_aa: CASSLTHTGGLYGYTF
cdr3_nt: TGTGCCAGCAGCTTGACCCACACAGGGGGTTTGTATGGCTACACCTTC

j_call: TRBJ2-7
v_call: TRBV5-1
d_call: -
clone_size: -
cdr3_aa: CASTDSTYEQYF
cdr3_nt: TGCGCCAGCACTGACTCCACCTACGAGCAGTACTTC

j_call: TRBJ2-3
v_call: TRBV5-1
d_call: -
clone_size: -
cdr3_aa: CASSSGDRTTDTQYF
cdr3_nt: TGCGCCAGCAGCTCGGGAGACAGGACTACAGATACGCAGTATTTT

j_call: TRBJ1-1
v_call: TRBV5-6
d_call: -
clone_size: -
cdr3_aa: CASSLGWRPNTEAFF
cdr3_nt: TGTGCCAGCAGCTTGGGCTGGCGGCCGAACACTGAAGCTTTCTTT

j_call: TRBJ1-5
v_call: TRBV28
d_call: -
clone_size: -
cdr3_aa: CASSSPFEPQHF
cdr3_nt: TGTGCCAGCAGTTCTCCCTTTGAGCCCCAGCATTTT

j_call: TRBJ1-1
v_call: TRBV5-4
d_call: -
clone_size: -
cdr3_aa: CASSLAVGRRTEAFF
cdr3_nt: TGTGCCAGCAGCTTGGCCGTGGGGCGCCGGACTGAAGCTTTCTTT

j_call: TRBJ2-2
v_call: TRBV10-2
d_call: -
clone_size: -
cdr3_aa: CASRASGELFF
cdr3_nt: TGCGCCAGCAGAGCTAGCGGGGAGCTGTTTTTT

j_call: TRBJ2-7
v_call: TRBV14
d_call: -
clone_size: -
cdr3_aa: CASSQELTGEQYF
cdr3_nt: TGTGCCAGCAGCCAAGAGTTGACGGGCGAGCAGTACTTC

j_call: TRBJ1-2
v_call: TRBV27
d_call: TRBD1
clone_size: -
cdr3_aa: CASRDRGRDYGYTF
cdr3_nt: TGTGCCAGCAGGGACAGGGGGCGCGACTATGGCTACACCTTC

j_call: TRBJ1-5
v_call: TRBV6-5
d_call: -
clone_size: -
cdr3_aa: CASSLDGGRDQPQHF
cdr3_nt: TGTGCCAGCAGCCTAGATGGGGGTAGGGATCAGCCCCAGCATTTT

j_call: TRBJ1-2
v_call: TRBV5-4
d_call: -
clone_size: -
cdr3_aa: CASSAVPYGYTF
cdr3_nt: TGTGCCAGCAGCGCCGTCCCCTATGGCTACACCTTC

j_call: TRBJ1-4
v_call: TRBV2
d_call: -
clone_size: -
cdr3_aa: CASRGGTGTQGEKLFF
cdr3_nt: TGTGCCAGCCGAGGGGGGACCGGGACTCAAGGGGAAAAACTGTTTTTT

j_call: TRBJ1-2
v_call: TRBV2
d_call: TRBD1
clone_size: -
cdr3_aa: CASSREGQGDGYTF
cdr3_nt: TGTGCCAGCAGTCGAGAAGGACAGGGGGACGGCTACACCTTC

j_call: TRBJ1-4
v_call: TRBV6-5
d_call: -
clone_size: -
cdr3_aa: CASSKTEDRGEKLFF
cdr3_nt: TGTGCCAGCAGTAAAACCGAGGACAGAGGAGAAAAACTGTTTTTT

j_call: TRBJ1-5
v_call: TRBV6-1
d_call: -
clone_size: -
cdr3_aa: CASSEALGTWDQPQHF
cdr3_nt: TGTGCCAGCAGTGAAGCGCTCGGGACCTGGGATCAGCCCCAGCATTTT

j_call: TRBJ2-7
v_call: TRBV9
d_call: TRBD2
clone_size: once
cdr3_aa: CASSPLSGGASYEQYF
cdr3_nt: TGTGCCAGCAGCCCTCTTAGCGGGGGGGCGTCCTACGAGCAGTACTTC

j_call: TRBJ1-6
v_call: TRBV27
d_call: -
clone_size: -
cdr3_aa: CASGRGGSRGNNSPLHF
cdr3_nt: TGTGCCAGCGGTAGGGGGGGGAGCAGGGGTAATAATTCACCCCTCCACTTT

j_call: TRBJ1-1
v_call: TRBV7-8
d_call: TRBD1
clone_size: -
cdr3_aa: CASSIAGGVTEAFF
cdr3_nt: TGTGCCAGCAGCATCGCAGGGGGGGTCACTGAAGCTTTCTTT

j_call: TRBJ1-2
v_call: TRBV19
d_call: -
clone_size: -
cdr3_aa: CASSEERSSGYTF
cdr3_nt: TGTGCCAGTAGTGAAGAAAGGTCTAGTGGCTACACCTTC

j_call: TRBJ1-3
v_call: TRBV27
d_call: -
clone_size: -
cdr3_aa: CARRSMGWDSGNTIYF
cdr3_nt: TGTGCCAGGCGGTCGATGGGGTGGGACTCTGGAAACACCATATATTTT

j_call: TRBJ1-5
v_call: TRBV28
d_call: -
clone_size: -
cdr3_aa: CASTLLGTYQPQHF
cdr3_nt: TGTGCCAGCACTCTTCTTGGCACCTATCAGCCCCAGCATTTT

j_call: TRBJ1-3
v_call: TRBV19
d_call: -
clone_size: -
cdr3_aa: CASSVAPGSIGNTIYF
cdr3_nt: TGTGCCAGTAGTGTAGCCCCGGGTTCTATTGGAAACACCATATATTTT

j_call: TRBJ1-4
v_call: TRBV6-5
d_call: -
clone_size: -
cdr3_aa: CASSYGGTGTNEKLFF
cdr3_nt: TGTGCCAGCAGTTACGGGGGGACGGGAACTAATGAAAAACTGTTTTTT

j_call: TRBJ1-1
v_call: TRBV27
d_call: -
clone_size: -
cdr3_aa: CASSYGRWVTEAFF
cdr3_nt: TGTGCCAGCAGTTACGGCCGTTGGGTCACTGAAGCTTTCTTT

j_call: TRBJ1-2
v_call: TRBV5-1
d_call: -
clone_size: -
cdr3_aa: CASSLESSQTF
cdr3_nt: TGCGCCAGCAGCTTGGAGTCTTCACAAACCTTC

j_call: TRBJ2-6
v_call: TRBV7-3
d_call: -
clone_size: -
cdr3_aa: CASSQMGSGANVLTF
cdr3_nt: TGTGCCAGCAGCCAAATGGGGTCTGGGGCCAACGTCCTGACTTTC

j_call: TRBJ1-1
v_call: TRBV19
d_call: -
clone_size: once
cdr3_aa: CASSIDPGTNTEAFF
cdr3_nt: TGTGCCAGTAGTATAGATCCAGGGACGAACACTGAAGCTTTCTTT

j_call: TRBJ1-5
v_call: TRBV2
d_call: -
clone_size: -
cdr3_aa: CASSGTRVSNQPQHF
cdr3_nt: TGTGCCAGCAGTGGGACGAGAGTAAGCAATCAGCCCCAGCATTTT

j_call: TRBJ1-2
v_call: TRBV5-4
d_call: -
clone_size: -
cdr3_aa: CASSPPGDNYGYTF
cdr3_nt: TGTGCCAGCAGCCCTCCAGGGGACAACTATGGCTACACCTTC

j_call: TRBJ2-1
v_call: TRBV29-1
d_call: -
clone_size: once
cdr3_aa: CSVNRDGINEQFF
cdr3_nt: TGCAGCGTAAACCGGGACGGGATTAATGAGCAGTTCTTC

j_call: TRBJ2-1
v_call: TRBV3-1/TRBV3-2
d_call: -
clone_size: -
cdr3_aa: CASSPWGPGSNEQFF
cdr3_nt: TGTGCCAGCAGCCCGTGGGGCCCAGGATCGAATGAGCAGTTCTTC

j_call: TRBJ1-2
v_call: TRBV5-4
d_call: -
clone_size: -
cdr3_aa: CASSLGVGGRNNYGYTF
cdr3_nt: TGTGCCAGCAGCTTGGGAGTTGGGGGGCGTAATAACTATGGCTACACCTTC

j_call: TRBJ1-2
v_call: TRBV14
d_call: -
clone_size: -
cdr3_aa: CASSQVPRSGYTF
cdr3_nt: TGTGCCAGCAGCCAAGTTCCACGGAGTGGCTACACCTTC

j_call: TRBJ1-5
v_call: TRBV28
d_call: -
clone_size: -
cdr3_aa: CASSLNRVVLQPQHF
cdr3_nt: TGTGCCAGCAGTTTAAACAGGGTGGTTCTTCAGCCCCAGCATTTT

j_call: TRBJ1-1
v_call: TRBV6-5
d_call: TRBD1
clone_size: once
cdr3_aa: CASSNPGGRVEAFF
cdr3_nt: TGTGCCAGCAGTAATCCAGGGGGCAGGGTTGAAGCTTTCTTT

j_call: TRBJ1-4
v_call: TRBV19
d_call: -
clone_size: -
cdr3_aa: CASRKGRAANEKLFF
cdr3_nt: TGTGCCAGTAGAAAGGGGCGGGCGGCTAATGAAAAACTGTTTTTT

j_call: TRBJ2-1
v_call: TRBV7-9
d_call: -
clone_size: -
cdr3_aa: CASSLSSGTQEIKGEQFF
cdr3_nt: TGTGCCAGCAGCTTAAGCTCCGGGACACAAGAGATTAAGGGCGAGCAGTTCTTC

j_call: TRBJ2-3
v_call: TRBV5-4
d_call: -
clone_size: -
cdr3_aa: CASSLASFGGVGTDTQYF
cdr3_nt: TGTGCCAGCAGCTTGGCCTCTTTTGGAGGCGTTGGCACAGATACGCAGTATTTT

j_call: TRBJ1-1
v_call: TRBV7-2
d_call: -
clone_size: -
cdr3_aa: CASSLRVLSEAFF
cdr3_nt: TGTGCCAGCAGCTTAAGAGTGTTGTCTGAAGCTTTCTTT

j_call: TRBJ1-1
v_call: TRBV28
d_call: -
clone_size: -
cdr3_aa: CASSFGRLRTEAFF
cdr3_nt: TGTGCCAGCAGTTTTGGGCGGCTGCGCACTGAAGCTTTCTTT

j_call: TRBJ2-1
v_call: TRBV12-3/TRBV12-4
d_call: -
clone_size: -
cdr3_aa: CASSFSGNEQFF
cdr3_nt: TGTGCCAGCAGTTTTTCCGGGAATGAGCAGTTCTTC

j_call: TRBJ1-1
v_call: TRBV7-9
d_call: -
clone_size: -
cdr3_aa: CASSHSTGNTEAFF
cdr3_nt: TGTGCCAGCAGCCATAGTACGGGGAACACTGAAGCTTTCTTT

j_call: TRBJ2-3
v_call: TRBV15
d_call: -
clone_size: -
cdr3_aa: CATSSGKPGYTDTQYF
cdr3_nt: TGTGCCACCAGCAGCGGAAAGCCGGGATACACAGATACGCAGTATTTT

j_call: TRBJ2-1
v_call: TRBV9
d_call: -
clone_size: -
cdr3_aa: CASSADNEQFF
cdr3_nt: TGTGCCAGCAGCGCCGACAATGAGCAGTTCTTC

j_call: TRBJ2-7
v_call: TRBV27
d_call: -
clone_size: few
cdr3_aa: CASSPNSYEQYF
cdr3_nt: TGTGCCAGCAGTCCAAACAGCTACGAGCAGTACTTC

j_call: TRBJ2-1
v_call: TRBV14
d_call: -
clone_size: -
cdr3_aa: CASSQLGDSEQFF
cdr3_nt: TGTGCCAGCAGCCAACTAGGGGATAGTGAGCAGTTCTTC

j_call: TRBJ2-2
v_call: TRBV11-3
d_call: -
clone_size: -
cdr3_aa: CASSFGKATGELFF
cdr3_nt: TGTGCCAGCAGCTTTGGAAAGGCCACCGGGGAGCTGTTTTTT

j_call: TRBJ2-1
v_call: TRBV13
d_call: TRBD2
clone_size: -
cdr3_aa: CASSSLAGGRVYNEQFF
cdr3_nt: TGTGCCAGCAGCTCACTAGCGGGAGGCCGCGTCTACAATGAGCAGTTCTTC